The 16 T cell receptor beta chains presented below share a single source sample, sequenced in a study of T cell changes during pregnancy in multiple sclerosis. Generated by immunoSEQ multiplex PCR, the TCRdb table keeps only in-frame clones and is missing some. The sample yields around 35,000 clones, 90% seen once. Sequenced here: CD8+ T cells from peripheral blood mononuclear cells, sampled in the first trimester of pregnancy. The receptors were sampled from a female donor with multiple sclerosis, enrolled in a pregnancy study.

The CDR3 sequence: CAISGVPPSGYGDTQYF. The DNA of the CDR3 is TGTGCCATCAGTGGGGTCCCGCCTAGCGGGTATGGAGATACGCAGTATTTT. This chain uses TRBV10-3 with TRBJ2-3; 8 bases map to TRBD2. This CDR3 spans 17 amino acids. V shed 4 bases and J 5 bases; nucleotides not matched to a gene: 14. CDR1 is ENHRY and CDR2 is SYGVKD in the germline V gene.

The V and J genes are TRBV10-1 and TRBJ1-2; TRBD1 agrees at 7 bases. The CDR3 loop spans 12 amino acids. Germline CDR1 reads WNHNN; CDR2 reads SYGVQD (reference sequence). V dropped 10 bases and J dropped 8; count of bases not matched to a gene: 10. The CDR3 DNA follows: TGCGCCAACCAGACAGGGTCGTACGGCTACACCTTC. Protein product: CANQTGSYGYTF.

DNA for the CDR3: TGTGCCACCAGCAGAGATCGACAGACCTACGAGCAGTACTTC. It translates to CATSRDRQTYEQYF. V and J are TRBV15 and TRBJ2-7; weak D call: TRBD1 (5 bases). The length of the CDR3 is 14 residues. The V gene lost 0 bases and the J gene lost 2 bases, with 8 bases spanning the gap. Germline V gives CDR1 LNHNV, CDR2 YYDKDF (reference sequence).

This CDR3 reads CASSSQRDLWLSSTDTQYF. The CDR3 DNA is TGTGCCAGCAGTTCCCAGCGGGACCTCTGGTTGAGCAGCACAGATACGCAGTATTTT. V gene TRBV27 combines with J gene TRBJ2-3; TRBD2 aligns across 7 bases. CDR3 length: 19 residues. From germline, CDR1 is MNHEY and CDR2 SMNVEV (reference sequence). V gave up 4 bases and J gave up 0 bases; unmatched junction bases: 16.

V gene TRBV5-6 combines with J gene TRBJ2-7; the match to TRBD2 covers 11 bases. This CDR3 has 16 residues. Germline loops: CDR1 SGHDT, CDR2 YYEEEE. J lost 4 bases, V lost 4 bases, and 10 bases had no gene match. CDR3 DNA: TGTGCCAGCAGCCTGGCGGCTAGCGGGAGGCAGTACGAGCAGTACTTC. Translating it yields CASSLAASGRQYEQYF.

This clone has just one count. V and J are TRBV7-9 and TRBJ2-1; 10 nucleotides line up with TRBD2. This CDR3 comprises 19 residues. V shed 2 bases and J 0 bases; nucleotides not matched to a gene: 10. The germline V gene has CDR1 SEHNR and CDR2 FQNEAQ (reference sequence). The CDR3 coding sequence is TGTGCCAGCAGCTTATTAGGAGCGGGAGGGGGGAGCTCCTACAATGAGCAGTTCTTC. Amino acid sequence: CASSLLGAGGGSSYNEQFF.

The genes are TRBV9 and TRBJ2-7; 11 bases line up with TRBD1. The germline V gene encodes CDR1 SGDLS and CDR2 YYNGEE. J gave up 7 bases and V 0 bases, and 12 bases lay outside the gene matches. This CDR3 spans 17 amino acids. The CDR3 nucleotides are TGTGCCAGCAGCGTAGGCTTGCGGACAGGGGGCAATGAGGAGCAGTACTTC. Protein product: CASSVGLRTGGNEEQYF.

V usage is TRBV7-6 and J usage is TRBJ2-1, with D possibly TRBD2 on 5 matching bases. V lost 5 bases and J 0 bases, leaving 11 bases between the germline ends. The CDR3 sequence is 15 residues long. Germline loops: CDR1 SGHVS, CDR2 FNYEAQ. In DNA form, the CDR3 reads TGTGCCAGCAGCCCGGACTTTAGCTCCTACAATGAGCAGTTCTTC. The encoded protein is CASSPDFSSYNEQFF.

The chain couples TRBV7-8 to TRBJ2-5; D unclear. The DNA end lines up better with TRBJ2-7; the J call may be wrong. Looked up from germline, CDR1 is SGHVS and CDR2 is FQNEAQ. This CDR3 has 14 residues. CDR3 nucleotide sequence: TGTGCCAGCAGCTTAGGCCAGGAAAGTAGCGAGCAGTACTTC. Translation gives CASSLGQESSEQYF.

The chain couples TRBV29-1 to TRBJ1-1, with D possibly TRBD1 on 5 matching bases. The V gene lost 2 bases and the J gene lost 2 bases, with 21 bases spanning the gap. Germline V gives CDR1 SQVTM, CDR2 ANQGSEA. This CDR3 spans 17 amino acids. The CDR3 DNA follows: TGCAGCGTTGAACGCGATATCTCCGACGACAGTAACACTGAAGCTTTCTTT. Encoded protein: CSVERDISDDSNTEAFF.

The chain couples TRBV27 to TRBJ1-1; 7 bases are a match to TRBD1. This CDR3 region has 12 residues. Germline trimming cut 6 bases from V and 4 bases from J; bases unmatched to any gene: 2. Looked up from germline, CDR1 is MNHEY and CDR2 is SMNVEV (reference sequence). The CDR3, as DNA: TGTGCCAGCAGCCGACAGGGCACTGAAGCTTTCTTT. The encoded protein is CASSRQGTEAFF.

V is TRBV7-9 and J is TRBJ1-4; the match to TRBD1 covers 7 bases. The CDR3 is made up of 15 amino acids. Germline assignment: CDR1 SEHNR and CDR2 FQNEAQ (reference sequence). Germline trimming cut 6 bases from V and 8 bases from J; bases unmatched to any gene: 12. CDR3 sequence (DNA): TGTGCCAGCAGAAGGGGGCAGGGGGGTGGAGAAAAACTGTTTTTT. It translates to CASRRGQGGGEKLFF.

Only one count was recorded for this clone. This chain uses TRBV19 with TRBJ2-5, with 7 bases matching TRBD2. Unmatched junction bases numbered 10, after V lost 8 bases and J lost 4 bases. CDR1 and CDR2 from the germline V gene are LNHDA and SQIVND (reference sequence). The CDR3 contains 14 residues. The chain's CDR3 is CASLPRGRGETQYF. Written as DNA, the CDR3 is TGTGCCAGTCTGCCCCGTGGGAGGGGAGAGACCCAGTACTTC.

The rearrangement joins TRBV7-8 to TRBJ1-1; perhaps TRBD1 as D (6 bases). The CDR3 has 16 residues. V lost 8 bases and J lost 1, with 20 bases in between. The germline CDR1 and CDR2 sequences are SGHVS and FQNEAQ. The CDR3 is CASHLGDLRGNTEAFF. CDR3 sequence (DNA): TGTGCCAGCCACTTAGGGGACCTCAGGGGGAACACTGAAGCTTTCTTT. Full variable domain (remainder filled in from reference TRBV7-8 and TRBJ1-1): GAGVSQSPRYKVAKRGQDVALRCDPISGHVSLFWYQQALGQGPEFLTYFQNEAQLDKSGLPSDRFFAERPEGSVSTLKIQRTQQEDSAVYLCASHLGDLRGNTEAFFGQGTRLTVV.

This sequence joins TRBV28 and TRBJ2-1, with D maybe TRBD1 (5 bases). V shed 5 bases and J shed 7 bases, with 15 bases lying between them. Germline assignment: CDR1 MDHEN and CDR2 SYDVKM. This CDR3 is 14 amino acids long. CDR3 in amino acids: CASSPTNSGNEQFF. CDR3 bases: TGTGCCAGCAGTCCGACAAATTCAGGGAATGAGCAGTTCTTC.

The chain employs TRBV28 and TRBJ2-1; TRBD2 is a possible D gene (6 bases). CDR3 length equals 16 residues. Germline-derived CDR1 and CDR2 are MDHEN and SYDVKM. V was trimmed by 1 base and J by 1 base, leaving 11 bases between them. CDR3 protein: CASSLFGSTSYNEQFF. The CDR3 nucleotides are TGTGCCAGCAGTTTATTCGGGAGTACGTCCTACAATGAGCAGTTCTTC.